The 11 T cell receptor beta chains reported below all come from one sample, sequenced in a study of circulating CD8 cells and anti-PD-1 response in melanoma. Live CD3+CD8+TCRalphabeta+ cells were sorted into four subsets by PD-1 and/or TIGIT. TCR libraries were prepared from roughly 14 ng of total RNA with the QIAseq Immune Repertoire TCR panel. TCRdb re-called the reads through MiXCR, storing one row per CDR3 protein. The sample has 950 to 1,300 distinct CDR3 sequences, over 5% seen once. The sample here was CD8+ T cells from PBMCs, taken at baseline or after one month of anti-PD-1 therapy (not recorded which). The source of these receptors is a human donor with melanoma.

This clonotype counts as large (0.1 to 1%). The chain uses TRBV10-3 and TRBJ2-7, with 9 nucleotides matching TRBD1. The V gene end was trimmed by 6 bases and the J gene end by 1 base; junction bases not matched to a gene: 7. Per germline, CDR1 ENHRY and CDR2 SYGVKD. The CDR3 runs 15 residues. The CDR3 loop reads CAISAGTGISYEQYF. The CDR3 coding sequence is TGTGCCATCAGCGCCGGGACAGGGATTTCCTACGAGCAGTACTTC.

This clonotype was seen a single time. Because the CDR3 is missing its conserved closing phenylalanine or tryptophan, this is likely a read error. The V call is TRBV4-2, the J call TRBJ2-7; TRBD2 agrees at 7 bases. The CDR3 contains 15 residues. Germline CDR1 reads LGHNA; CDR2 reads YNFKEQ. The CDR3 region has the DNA TGCGCCAGCAGCCAAAACCAGCGGGGCGCGTACCAGCAGTACCTC. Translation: CASSQNQRGAYQQYL.

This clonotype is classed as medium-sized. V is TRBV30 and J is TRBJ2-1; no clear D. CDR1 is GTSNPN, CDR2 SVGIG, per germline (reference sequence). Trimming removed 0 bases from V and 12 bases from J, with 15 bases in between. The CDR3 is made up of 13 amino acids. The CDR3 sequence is CAWSVTQSVAQFF. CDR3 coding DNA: TGTGCCTGGAGTGTAACACAATCGGTTGCGCAGTTCTTC.

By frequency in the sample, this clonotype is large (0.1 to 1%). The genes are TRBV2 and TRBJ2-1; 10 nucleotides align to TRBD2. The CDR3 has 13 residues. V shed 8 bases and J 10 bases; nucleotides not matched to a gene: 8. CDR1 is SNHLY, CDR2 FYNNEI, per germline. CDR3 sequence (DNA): TGTGCCAGCCCGGGAGGTAGCGGGGGGGAGCAGTTCTTC. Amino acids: CASPGGSGGEQFF.

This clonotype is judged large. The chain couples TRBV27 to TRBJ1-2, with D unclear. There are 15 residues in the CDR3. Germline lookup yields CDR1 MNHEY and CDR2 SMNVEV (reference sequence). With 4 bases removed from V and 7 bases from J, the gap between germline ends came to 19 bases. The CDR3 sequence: CASSSPGPLLSGYTF. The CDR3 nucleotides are TGTGCCAGCAGTTCCCCCGGGCCCCTTCTAAGTGGCTACACCTTC.

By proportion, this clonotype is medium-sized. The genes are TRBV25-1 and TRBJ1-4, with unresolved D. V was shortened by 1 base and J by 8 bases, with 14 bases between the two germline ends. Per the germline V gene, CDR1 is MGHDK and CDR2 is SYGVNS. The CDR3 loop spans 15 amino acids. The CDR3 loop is CASSEFGDGYEKLFF. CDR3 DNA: TGTGCCAGCAGTGAATTTGGGGATGGGTACGAAAAACTGTTTTTT.

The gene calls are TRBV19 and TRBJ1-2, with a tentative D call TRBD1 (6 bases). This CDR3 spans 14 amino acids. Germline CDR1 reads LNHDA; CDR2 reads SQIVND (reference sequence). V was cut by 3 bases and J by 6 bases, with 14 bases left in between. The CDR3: CASSMTSRGNGYTF. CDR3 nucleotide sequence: TGTGCCAGTAGTATGACAAGCAGGGGCAATGGCTACACCTTC.

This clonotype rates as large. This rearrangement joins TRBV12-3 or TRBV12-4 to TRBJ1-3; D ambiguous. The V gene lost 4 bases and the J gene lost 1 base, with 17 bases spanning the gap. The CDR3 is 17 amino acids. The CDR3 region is CASSWPVPGTSGNTIYF. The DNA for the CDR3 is TGTGCCAGCAGTTGGCCCGTACCGGGTACATCTGGAAACACCATATATTTT.

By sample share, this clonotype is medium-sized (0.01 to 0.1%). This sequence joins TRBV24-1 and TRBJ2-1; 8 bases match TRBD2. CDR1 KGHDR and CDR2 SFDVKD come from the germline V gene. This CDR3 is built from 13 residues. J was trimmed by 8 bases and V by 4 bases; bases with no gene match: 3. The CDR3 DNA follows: TGTGCCACCAGTGAGGGGACTAGGGATGAGCAGTTCTTC. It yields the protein CATSEGTRDEQFF.

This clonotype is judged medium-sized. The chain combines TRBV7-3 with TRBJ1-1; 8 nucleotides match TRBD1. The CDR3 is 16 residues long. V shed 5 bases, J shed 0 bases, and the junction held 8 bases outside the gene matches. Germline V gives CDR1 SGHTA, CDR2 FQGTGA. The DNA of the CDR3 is TGTGCCAGCAGCCCCGGACAGGGTAGTTTGAACACTGAAGCTTTCTTT. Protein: CASSPGQGSLNTEAFF.

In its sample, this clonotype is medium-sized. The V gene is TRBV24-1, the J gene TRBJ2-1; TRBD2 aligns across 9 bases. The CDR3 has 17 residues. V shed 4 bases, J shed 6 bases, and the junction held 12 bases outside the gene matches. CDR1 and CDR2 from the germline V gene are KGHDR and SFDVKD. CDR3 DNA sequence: TGTGCCACCAGTGACCTTGAATTGACTAGCGGCATCAATGAGCAGTTCTTC. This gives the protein CATSDLELTSGINEQFF.